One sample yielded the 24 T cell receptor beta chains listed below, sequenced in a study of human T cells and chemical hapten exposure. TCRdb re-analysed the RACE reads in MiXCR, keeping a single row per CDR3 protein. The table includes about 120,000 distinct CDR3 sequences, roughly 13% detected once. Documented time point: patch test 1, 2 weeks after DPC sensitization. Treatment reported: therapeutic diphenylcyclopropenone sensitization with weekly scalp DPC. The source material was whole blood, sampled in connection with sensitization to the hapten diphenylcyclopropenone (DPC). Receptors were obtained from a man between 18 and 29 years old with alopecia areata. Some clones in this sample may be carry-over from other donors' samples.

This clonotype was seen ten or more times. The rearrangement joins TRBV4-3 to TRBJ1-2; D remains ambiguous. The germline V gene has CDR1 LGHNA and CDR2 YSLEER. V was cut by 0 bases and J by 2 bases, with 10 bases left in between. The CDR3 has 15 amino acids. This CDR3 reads CASSQELRGNYGYTF. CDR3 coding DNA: TGCGCCAGCAGCCAAGAGCTCCGCGGGAACTATGGCTACACCTTC.

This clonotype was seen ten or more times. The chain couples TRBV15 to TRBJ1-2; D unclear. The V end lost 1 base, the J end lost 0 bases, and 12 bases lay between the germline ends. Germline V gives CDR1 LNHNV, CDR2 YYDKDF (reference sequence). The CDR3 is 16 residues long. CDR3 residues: CATSRVWAETNYGYTF. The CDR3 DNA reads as TGTGCCACCAGCAGAGTGTGGGCAGAGACTAACTATGGCTACACCTTC.

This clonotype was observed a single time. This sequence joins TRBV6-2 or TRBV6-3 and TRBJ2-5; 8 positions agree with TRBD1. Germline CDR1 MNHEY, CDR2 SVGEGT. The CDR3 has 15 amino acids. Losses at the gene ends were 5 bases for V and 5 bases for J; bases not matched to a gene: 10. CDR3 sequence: CASSPSRQGPETQYF. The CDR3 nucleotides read TGTGCCAGCAGTCCATCCCGACAGGGGCCCGAGACCCAGTACTTC.

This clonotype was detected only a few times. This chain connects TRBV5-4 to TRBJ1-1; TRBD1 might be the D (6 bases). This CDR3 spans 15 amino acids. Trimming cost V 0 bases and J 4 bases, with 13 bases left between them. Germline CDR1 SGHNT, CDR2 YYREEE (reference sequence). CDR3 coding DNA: TGTGCCAGCAGCTTGGTTGGGGGCAGGTTCACTGAAGCTTTCTTT. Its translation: CASSLVGGRFTEAFF.

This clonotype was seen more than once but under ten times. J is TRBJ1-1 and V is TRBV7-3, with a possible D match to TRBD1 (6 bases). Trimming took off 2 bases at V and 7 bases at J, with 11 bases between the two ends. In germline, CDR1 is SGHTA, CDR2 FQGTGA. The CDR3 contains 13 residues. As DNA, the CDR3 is TGTGCCAGCAGCTTATCCCCGACAGGTGAAGCTTTCTTT. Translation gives CASSLSPTGEAFF.

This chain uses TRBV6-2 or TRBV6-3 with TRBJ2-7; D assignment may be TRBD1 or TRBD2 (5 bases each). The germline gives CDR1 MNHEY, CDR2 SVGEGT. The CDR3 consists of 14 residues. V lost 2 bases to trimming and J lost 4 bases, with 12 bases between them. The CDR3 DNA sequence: TGTGCCAGCAGTTACGGGATCGGGGCGTACGAGCAGTACTTC. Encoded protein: CASSYGIGAYEQYF.

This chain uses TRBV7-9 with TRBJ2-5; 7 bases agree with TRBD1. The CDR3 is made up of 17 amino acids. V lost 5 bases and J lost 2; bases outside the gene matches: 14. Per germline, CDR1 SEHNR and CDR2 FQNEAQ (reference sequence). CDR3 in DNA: TGTGCCAGCAGCACCTCCTTCCGGGGACAGACACAAGAGACCCAGTACTTC. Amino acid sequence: CASSTSFRGQTQETQYF.

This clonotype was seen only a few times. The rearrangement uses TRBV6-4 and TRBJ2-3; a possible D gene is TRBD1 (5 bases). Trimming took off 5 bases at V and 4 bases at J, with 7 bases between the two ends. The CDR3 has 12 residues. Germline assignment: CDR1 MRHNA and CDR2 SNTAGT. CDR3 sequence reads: CASSSGSDTQYF. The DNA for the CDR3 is TGTGCCAGCAGTTCAGGGTCAGATACGCAGTATTTT.

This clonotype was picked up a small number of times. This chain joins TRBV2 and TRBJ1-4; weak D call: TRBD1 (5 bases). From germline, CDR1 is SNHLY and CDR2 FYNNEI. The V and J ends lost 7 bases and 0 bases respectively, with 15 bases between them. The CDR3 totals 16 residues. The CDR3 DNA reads TGTGCCAGCACTCCCGGGACGGATGCAACTAATGAAAAACTGTTTTTT. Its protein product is CASTPGTDATNEKLFF.

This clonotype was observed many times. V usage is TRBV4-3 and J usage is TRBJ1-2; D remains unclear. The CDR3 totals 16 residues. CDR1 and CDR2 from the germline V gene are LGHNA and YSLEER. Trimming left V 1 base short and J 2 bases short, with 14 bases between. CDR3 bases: TGCGCCAGCAGCCAAGGCATATCCGGGAAGAACTATGGCTACACCTTC. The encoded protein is CASSQGISGKNYGYTF.

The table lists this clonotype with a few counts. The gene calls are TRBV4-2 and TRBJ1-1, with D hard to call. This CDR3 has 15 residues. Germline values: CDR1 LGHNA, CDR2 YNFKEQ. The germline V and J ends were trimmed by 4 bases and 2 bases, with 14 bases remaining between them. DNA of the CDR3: TGTGCCAGCAGCCGATCCTCGACGGGTAACACTGAAGCTTTCTTT. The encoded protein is CASSRSSTGNTEAFF.

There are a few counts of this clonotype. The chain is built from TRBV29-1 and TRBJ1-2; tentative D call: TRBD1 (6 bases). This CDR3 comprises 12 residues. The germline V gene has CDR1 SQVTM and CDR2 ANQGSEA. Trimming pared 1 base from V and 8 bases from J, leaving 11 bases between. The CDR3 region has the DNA TGCAGCGTTGAAGGGCAGGGGAAGGGCTACACCTTC. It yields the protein CSVEGQGKGYTF.

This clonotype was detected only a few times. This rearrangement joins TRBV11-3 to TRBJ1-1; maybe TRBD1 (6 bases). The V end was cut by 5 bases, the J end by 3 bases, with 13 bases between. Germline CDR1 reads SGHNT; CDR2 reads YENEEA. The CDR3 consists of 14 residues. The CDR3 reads CASSPEGEDTEAFF. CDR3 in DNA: TGTGCCAGCAGCCCAGAGGGGGAGGACACTGAAGCTTTCTTT.

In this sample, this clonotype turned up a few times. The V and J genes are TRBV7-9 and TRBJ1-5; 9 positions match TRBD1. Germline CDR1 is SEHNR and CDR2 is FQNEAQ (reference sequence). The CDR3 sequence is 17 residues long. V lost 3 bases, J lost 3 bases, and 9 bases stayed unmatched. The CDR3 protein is CASSLDRGSVYNQPQHF. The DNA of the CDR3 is TGTGCCAGCAGCTTGGACAGGGGATCTGTTTACAATCAGCCCCAGCATTTT.

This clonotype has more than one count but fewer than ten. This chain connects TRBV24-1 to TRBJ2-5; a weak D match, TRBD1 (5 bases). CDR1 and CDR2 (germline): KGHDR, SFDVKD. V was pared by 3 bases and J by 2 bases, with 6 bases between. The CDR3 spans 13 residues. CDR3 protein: CATSDDSQETQYF. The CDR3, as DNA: TGTGCCACCAGTGATGACAGTCAAGAGACCCAGTACTTC.

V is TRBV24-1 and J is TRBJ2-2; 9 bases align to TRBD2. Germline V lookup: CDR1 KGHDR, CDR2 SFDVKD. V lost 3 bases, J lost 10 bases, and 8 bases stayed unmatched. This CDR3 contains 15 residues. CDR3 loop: CATSDVGLAAAELFF. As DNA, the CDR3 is TGTGCCACCAGTGATGTGGGACTAGCCGCCGCGGAGCTGTTTTTT.

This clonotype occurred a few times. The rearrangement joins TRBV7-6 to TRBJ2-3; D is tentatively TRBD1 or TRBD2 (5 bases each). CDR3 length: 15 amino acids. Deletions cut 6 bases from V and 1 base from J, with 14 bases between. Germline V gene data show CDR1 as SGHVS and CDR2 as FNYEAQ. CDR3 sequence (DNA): TGTGCCAGCAGTCCACTAGAAGGGGGCACAGATACGCAGTATTTT. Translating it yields CASSPLEGGTDTQYF.

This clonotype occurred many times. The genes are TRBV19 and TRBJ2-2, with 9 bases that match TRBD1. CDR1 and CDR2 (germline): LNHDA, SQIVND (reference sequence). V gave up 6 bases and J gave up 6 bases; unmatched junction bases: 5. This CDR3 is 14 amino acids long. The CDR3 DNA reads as TGTGCCAGTAGGAACAGGGGGCGAGCCGGGGAGCTGTTTTTT. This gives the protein CASRNRGRAGELFF.

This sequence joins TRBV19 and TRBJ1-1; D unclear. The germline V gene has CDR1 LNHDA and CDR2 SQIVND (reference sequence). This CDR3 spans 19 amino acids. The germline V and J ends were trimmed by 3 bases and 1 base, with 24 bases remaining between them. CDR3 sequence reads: CASSIDRRSLRNRNTEAFF. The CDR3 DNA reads TGTGCCAGTAGTATCGATAGAAGGTCACTCCGGAATCGGAACACTGAAGCTTTCTTT. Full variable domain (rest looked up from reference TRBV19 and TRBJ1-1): DGGITQSPKYLFRKEGQNVTLSCEQNLNHDAMYWYRQDPGQGLRLIYYSQIVNDFQKGDIAEGYSVSREKKESFPLTVTSAQKNPTAFYLCASSIDRRSLRNRNTEAFFGQGTRLTVV.

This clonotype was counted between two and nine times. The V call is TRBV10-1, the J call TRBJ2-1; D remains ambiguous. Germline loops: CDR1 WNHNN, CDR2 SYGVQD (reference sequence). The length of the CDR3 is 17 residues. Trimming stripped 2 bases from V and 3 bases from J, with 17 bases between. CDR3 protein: CASSEPKGFASYNEQFF. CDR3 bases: TGCGCCAGCAGTGAGCCAAAGGGTTTTGCGAGCTACAATGAGCAGTTCTTC.

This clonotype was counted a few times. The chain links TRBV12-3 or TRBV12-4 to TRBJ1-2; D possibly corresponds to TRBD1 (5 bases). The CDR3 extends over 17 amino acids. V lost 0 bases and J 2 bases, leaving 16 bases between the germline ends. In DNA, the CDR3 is TGTGCCAGCAGTTTAGCGGGGCAGCAGTCCAAAAACTATGGCTACACCTTC. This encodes CASSLAGQQSKNYGYTF.

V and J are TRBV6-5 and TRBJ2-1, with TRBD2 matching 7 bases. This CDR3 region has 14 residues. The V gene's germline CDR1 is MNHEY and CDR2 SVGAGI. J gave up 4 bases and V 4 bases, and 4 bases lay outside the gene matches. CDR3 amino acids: CASSLLARYNEQFF. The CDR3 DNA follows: TGTGCCAGCAGTTTACTAGCGAGGTACAATGAGCAGTTCTTC.

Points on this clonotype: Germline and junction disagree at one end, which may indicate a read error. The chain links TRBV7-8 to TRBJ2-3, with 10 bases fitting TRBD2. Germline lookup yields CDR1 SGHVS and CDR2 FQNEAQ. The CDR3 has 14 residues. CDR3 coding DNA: TGTGCCAGCAGCTTAGCGGCTAGCGGGGGACTTATGGATTTT. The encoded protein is CASSLAASGGLMDF.

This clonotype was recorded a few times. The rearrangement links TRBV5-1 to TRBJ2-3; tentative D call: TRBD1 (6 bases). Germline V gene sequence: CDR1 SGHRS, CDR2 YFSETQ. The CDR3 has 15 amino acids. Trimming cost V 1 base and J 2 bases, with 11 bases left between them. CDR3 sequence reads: CASSLMGHPTDTQYF. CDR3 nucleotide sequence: TGCGCCAGCAGCTTGATGGGACACCCCACAGATACGCAGTATTTT. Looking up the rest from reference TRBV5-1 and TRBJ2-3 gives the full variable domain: KAGVTQTPRYLIKTRGQQVTLSCSPISGHRSVSWYQQTPGQGLQFLFEYFSETQRNKGNFPGRFSGRQFSNSRSEMNVSTLELGDSALYLCASSLMGHPTDTQYFGPGTRLTVL.